This TCR beta chain was profiled in a study of CD8+CD57+ T cells in acquired aplastic anemia. After removal of 6 bases from V and 6 bases from J, the junction contained 5 bases not matched to a gene. Per the germline V gene, CDR1 is SNHLY and CDR2 is FYNNEI. This CDR3 is 13 amino acids long. CDR3 and TCR beta VDJ profiling relied on a genomic DNA template. TCRdb re-called the reads with MiXCR, one entry per CDR3 protein. This table holds about 190,000 distinct CDR3 sequences, roughly half found once. This clonotype was picked up many times. This TCR derives from a human donor in good health, serving as a control. This chain connects TRBV2 to TRBJ1-5, with 7 bases that match TRBD1. The sample consisted of sorted CD4+, CD8+, or CD8+CD57+ T cells (not recorded which) from PBMCs. CDR3 loop: CASRGTEGQPQHF. CDR3 DNA sequence: TGTGCCAGCAGAGGGACAGAGGGTCAGCCCCAGCATTTT.